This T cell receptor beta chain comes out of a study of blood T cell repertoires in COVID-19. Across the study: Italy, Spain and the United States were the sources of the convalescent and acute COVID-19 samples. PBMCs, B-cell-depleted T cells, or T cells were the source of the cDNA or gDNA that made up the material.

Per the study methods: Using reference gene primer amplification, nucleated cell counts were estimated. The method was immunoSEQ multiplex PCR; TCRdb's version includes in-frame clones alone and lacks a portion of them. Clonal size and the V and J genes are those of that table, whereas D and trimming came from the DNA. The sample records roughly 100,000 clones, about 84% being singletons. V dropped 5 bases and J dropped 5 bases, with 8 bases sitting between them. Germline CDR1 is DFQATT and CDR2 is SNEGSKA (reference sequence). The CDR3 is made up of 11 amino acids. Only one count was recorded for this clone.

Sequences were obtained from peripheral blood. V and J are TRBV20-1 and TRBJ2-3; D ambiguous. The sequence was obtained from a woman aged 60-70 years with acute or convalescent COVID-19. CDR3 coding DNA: TGCAGTGCTTTATTCAGAGATACGCAGTATTTT. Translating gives CSALFRDTQYF.